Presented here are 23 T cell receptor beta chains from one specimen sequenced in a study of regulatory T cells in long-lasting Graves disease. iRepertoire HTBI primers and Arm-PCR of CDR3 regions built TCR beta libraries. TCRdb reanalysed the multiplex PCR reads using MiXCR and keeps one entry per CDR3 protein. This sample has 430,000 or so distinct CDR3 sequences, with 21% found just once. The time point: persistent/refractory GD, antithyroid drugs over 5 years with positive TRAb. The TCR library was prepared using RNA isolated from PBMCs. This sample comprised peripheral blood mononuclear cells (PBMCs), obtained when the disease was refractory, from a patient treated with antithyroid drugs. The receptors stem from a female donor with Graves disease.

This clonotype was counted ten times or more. The CDR3 DNA sequence: TGTGCCAGCGGGGGGGAAACCTACGAGCAGTACTTC. It specifies CASGGETYEQYF. The rearrangement links TRBV11-2 to TRBJ2-7; 7 nucleotides match TRBD2. This CDR3 is built from 12 residues. V shed 8 bases, J shed 2 bases, and the junction held 3 bases outside the gene matches. Germline values: CDR1 SGHAT, CDR2 FQNNGV.

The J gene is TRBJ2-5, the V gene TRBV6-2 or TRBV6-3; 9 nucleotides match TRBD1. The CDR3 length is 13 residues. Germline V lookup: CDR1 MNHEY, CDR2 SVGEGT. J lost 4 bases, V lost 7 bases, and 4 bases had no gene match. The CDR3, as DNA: TGTGCCAGCAACAGGGGGCAGCGAGAGACCCAGTACTTC. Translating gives CASNRGQRETQYF.

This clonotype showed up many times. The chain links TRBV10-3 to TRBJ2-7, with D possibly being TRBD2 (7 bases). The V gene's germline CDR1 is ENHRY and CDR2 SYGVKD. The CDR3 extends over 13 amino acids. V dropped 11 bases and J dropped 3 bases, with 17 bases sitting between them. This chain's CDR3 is CAGGASGDYEQYF. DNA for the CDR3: TGTGCCGGGGGGGCTTCCGGGGACTACGAGCAGTACTTC.

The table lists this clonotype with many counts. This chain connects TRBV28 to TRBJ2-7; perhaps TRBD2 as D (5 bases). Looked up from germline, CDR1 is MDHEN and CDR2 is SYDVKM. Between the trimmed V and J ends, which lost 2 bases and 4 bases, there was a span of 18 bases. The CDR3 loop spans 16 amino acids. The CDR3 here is CASSLGLGSRGYEQYF. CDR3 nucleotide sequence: TGTGCCAGCAGTTTAGGGTTGGGGTCCCGAGGGTACGAGCAGTACTTC. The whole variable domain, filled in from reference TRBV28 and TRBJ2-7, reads DVKVTQSSRYLVKRTGEKVFLECVQDMDHENMFWYRQDPGLGLRLIYFSYDVKMKEKGDIPEGYSVSREKKERFSLILESASTNQTSMYLCASSLGLGSRGYEQYFGPGTRLTVT.

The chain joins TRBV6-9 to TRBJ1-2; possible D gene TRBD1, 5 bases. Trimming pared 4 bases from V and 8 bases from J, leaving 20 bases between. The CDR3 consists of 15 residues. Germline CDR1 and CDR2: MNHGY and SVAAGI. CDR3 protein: CASSSAGTGNFGYTF. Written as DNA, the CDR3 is TGTGCCAGCAGTTCCGCAGGGACGGGAAATTTCGGCTACACCTTC.

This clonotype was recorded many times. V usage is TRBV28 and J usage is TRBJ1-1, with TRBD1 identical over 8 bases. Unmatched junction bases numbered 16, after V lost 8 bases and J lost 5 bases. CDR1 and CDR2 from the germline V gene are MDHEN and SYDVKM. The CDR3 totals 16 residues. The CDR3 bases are TGTGCCAGCGGGGATCGGACAGGGATAGATGGGACTGAAGCTTTCTTT. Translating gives CASGDRTGIDGTEAFF.

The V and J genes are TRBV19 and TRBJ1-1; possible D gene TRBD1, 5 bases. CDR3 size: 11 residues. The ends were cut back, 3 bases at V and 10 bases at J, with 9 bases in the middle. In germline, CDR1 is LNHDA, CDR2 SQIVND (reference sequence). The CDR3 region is CASSIFDRAFF. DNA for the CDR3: TGTGCCAGTAGTATTTTCGACAGAGCTTTCTTT.

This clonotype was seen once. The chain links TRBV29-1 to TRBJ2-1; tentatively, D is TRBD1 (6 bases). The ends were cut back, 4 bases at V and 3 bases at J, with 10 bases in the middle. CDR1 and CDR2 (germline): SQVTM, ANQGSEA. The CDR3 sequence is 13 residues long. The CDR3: CSVATGNYNEQFF. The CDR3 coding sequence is TGCAGCGTTGCGACAGGTAACTACAATGAGCAGTTCTTC.

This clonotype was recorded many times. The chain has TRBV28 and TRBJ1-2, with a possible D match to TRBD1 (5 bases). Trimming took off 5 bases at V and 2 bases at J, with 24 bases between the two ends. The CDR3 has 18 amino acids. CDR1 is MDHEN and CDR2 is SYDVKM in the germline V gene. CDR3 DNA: TGTGCCAGCAGTGGGAGGGGAGGGTGGACCATCGCAAACTATGGCTACACCTTC. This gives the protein CASSGRGGWTIANYGYTF.

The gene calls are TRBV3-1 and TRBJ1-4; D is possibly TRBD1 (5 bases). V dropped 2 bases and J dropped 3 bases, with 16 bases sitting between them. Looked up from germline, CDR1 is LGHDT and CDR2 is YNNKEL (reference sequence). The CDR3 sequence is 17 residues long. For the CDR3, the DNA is TGTGCCAGCAGCCAACTTTTTGAGGGGTTGGCTAATGAAAAACTGTTTTTT. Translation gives CASSQLFEGLANEKLFF.

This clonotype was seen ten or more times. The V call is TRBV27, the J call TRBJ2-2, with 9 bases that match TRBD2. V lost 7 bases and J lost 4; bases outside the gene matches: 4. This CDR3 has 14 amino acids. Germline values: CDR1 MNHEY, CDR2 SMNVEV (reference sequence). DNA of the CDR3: TGTGCCAGCAAGGGACTAGCACTCACCGGGGAGCTGTTTTTT. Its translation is CASKGLALTGELFF.

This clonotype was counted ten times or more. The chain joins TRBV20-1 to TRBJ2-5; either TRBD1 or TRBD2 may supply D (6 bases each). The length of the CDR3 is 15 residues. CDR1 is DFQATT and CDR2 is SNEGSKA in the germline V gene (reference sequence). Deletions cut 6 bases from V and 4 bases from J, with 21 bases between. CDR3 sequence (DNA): TGCAGTGCCAGGGGTTTGGGGGGCGGAGGAGAGACCCAGTACTTC. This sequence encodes CSARGLGGGGETQYF.

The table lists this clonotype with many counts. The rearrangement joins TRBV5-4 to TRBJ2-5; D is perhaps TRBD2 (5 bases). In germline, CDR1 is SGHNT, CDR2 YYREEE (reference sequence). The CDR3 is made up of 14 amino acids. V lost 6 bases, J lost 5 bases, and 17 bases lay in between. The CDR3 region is CASTPDPRGETQYF. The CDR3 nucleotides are TGTGCCAGCACCCCAGACCCCCGCGGGGAGACCCAGTACTTC. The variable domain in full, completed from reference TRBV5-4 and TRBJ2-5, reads ETGVTQSPTHLIKTRGQQVTLRCSSQSGHNTVSWYQQALGQGPQFIFQYYREEENGRGNFPPRFSGLQFPNYSSELNVNALELDDSALYLCASTPDPRGETQYFGPGTRLLVL.

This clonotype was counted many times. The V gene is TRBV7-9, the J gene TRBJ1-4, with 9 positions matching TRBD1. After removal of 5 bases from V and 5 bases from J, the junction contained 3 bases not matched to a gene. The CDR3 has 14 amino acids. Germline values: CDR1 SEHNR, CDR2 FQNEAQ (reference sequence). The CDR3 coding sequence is TGTGCCAGCAGCCCTGGACAGGGGAATGAAAAACTGTTTTTT. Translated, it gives CASSPGQGNEKLFF.

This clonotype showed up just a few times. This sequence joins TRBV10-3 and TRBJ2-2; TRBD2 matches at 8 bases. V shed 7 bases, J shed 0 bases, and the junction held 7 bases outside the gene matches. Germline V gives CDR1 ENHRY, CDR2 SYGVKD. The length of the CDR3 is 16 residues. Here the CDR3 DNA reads TGTGCCATCAATAGCGGGAAAACCGCGAACACCGGGGAGCTGTTTTTT. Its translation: CAINSGKTANTGELFF.

CDR3 in amino acids: CASSVEGGAGANVLTF. The CDR3 DNA follows: TGTGCCAGCAGTGTTGAAGGGGGCGCTGGGGCCAACGTCCTGACTTTC. The chain links TRBV2 to TRBJ2-6; the match to TRBD1 covers 7 bases. The CDR3 spans 16 residues. Looked up from germline, CDR1 is SNHLY and CDR2 is FYNNEI. J lost 2 bases, V lost 4 bases, and 5 bases had no gene match.

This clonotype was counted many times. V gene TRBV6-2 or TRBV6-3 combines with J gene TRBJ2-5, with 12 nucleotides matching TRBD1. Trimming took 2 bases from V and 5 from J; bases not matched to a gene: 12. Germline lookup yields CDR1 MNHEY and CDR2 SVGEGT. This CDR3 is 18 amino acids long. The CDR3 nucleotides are TGTGCCAGCAGTTACGATCCTACCGGGACAGGGGGCAGGGAGACCCAGTACTTC. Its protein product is CASSYDPTGTGGRETQYF.

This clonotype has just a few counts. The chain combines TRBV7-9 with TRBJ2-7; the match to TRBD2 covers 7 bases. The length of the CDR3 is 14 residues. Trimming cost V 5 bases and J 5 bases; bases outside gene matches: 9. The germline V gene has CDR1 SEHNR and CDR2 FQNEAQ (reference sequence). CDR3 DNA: TGTGCCAGCAGCCGCGGGCTAGCGGTCCACGAGCAGTACTTC. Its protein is CASSRGLAVHEQYF.

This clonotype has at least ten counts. CDR3 nucleotides: TGTGCCAGCAGAAGACGACAGGAAAACACCGGGGAGCTGTTTTTT. It codes for CASRRRQENTGELFF. V is TRBV2 and J is TRBJ2-2; possibly TRBD1 for D (6 bases). CDR1 is SNHLY, CDR2 FYNNEI, per germline. The CDR3 length is 15 residues. V was clipped by 6 bases and J by 2 bases, with 13 bases between them.

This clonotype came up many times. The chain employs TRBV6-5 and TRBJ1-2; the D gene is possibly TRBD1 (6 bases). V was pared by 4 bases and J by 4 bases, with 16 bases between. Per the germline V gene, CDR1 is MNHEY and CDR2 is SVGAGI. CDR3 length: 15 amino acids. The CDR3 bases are TGTGCCAGCAGTTTCCTGGGGGGGCGCGGCTATGGCTACACCTTC. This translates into CASSFLGGRGYGYTF.

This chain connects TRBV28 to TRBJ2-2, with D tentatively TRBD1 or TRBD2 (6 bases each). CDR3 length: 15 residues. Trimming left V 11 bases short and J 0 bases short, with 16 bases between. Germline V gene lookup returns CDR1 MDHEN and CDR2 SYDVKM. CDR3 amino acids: CAAPPRGANTGELFF. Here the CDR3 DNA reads TGTGCCGCCCCCCCAAGGGGGGCGAACACCGGGGAGCTGTTTTTT.

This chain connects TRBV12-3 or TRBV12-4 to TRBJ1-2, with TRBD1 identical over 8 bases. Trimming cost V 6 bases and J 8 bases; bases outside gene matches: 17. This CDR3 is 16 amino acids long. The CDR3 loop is CASRSTGVAGDGGYTF. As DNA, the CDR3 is TGTGCCAGCAGGTCGACAGGGGTCGCCGGGGACGGCGGCTACACCTTC.

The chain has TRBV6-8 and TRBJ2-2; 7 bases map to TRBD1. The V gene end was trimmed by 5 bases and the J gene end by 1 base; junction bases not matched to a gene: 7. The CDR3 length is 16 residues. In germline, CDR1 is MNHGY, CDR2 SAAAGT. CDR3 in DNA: TGTGCCAGCAGTCGAGGGACAGCCGTGAACACCGGGGAGCTGTTTTTT. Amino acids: CASSRGTAVNTGELFF.